This T cell receptor beta chain stems from a study of blood T cell repertoires in COVID-19. Study summary: Acute-phase and convalescent COVID-19 samples originated in the United States, Italy and Spain. In each case, the material was cDNA or gDNA derived from T cells, B-cell-depleted T cells, or PBMCs.

Authors' methods: Nucleated cell counts were estimated from reference gene primer amplification. The protocol was immunoSEQ multiplex PCR, while the TCRdb copy is restricted to in-frame clones and leaves out a portion. V and J calls and clone size are given by that table; D and trimming were obtained from the DNA. The sample holds around 46,000 clones, around 85% seen once. Sequenced sample: peripheral blood. This clonotype was obtained from a human donor in a cohort sampled during active COVID-19.

In DNA form, the CDR3 reads TGTGCCAGTAGTATAGATACAGGTACTGGGGCCAACGTCCTGACTTTC. Amino acids: CASSIDTGTGANVLTF. The rearrangement uses TRBV19 and TRBJ2-6; perhaps TRBD1 as D (5 bases). CDR1 is LNHDA and CDR2 is SQIVND in the germline V gene (reference sequence). The CDR3 has 16 residues. The V end was cut by 0 bases, the J end by 2 bases, with 8 bases between.